These T cell receptor beta chains were read from a single sample in a study of OX40 agonist ivuxolimab in advanced cancers. The assay was immunoSEQ multiplex PCR, and TCRdb's table has in-frame clones only and misses some. The repertoire holds 12,000 or so clones, with more than 70% as singletons. The sequences come from CD4+ or CD8+ T cells sorted from blood, collected in a trial of the OX40 agonist ivuxolimab. Receptors were obtained from an adult with an advanced solid tumor such as melanoma, head and neck, liver or kidney cancer. The CDR3 runs from the conserved cysteine through the conserved F or W. D genes are given only for firm matches. Only some rows state a clone size, as once, few, many or a class for expanded clones.

cdr3_nt cdr3_aa j_call d_call clone_size v_call
TGTGCCAGTAGTAAAGGACTGATTAATCAGCCCCAGCATTTT CASSKGLINQPQHF TRBJ1-5 . . TRBV19
TGCGCCAGCAGCCTCAGACAGGGGGTTTTGACAGATACGCAGTATTTT CASSLRQGVLTDTQYF TRBJ2-3 TRBD1 . TRBV5-1
TGTGCCAGCAGTTCCGCGGGCTCTTCAAGTCAGCCCCAGCATTTT CASSSAGSSSQPQHF TRBJ1-5 . . TRBV28
TGTGCCAGCAGCGCCGGACAGGGCTACAAAGCTTTCTTT CASSAGQGYKAFF TRBJ1-1 TRBD1 . TRBV9
TGCGCCAGCAGCCAACAGGACAGCGATGGGGAAAAACTGTTTTTT CASSQQDSDGEKLFF TRBJ1-4 . . TRBV4-3
TGTGCCAGCAGTTTAGGGCAAGCATCATCTATTTACAATGAGCAGTTCTTC CASSLGQASSIYNEQFF TRBJ2-1 . . TRBV27
TGTGCCAGCAGCTTAGATGCCATCAGGCAAGAGACCCAGTACTTC CASSLDAIRQETQYF TRBJ2-5 . once TRBV7-2
TGTGCCAGCAGCTTAGTGATCAGGGAGGGGACCGGGGAGCTGTTTTTT CASSLVIREGTGELFF TRBJ2-2 TRBD2 . TRBV7-6
TGTGCCAGCAGCACCAGGGGTTCCAATGAGCAGTTCTTC CASSTRGSNEQFF TRBJ2-1 . . TRBV7-6
TGTGCCAGCAGTTGGACAGTGAACACTGAAGCTTTCTTT CASSWTVNTEAFF TRBJ1-1 . . TRBV2
TGTGCCAGCAGCCAGGACATCAATCAGCCCCAGCATTTT CASSQDINQPQHF TRBJ1-5 . . TRBV7-6
TGCGCCAGCAGCCAGTCAGGGGGGTCAGGAGATACGCAGTATTTT CASSQSGGSGDTQYF TRBJ2-3 . . TRBV4-3
TGTGCCAGCAGGCCACGGGGGGGGCGGAGTGAGCAGTACTTC CASRPRGGRSEQYF TRBJ2-7 TRBD2 few TRBV5-6
TGTGCCAGCACCCCCGAGGGGAGCGAAAAACTGTTTTTT CASTPEGSEKLFF TRBJ1-4 . . TRBV6-5
TGTGCCAGCAGCTTTGGCCGCTACGAGCAGTACTTC CASSFGRYEQYF TRBJ2-7 . . TRBV5-6
TGTGCCAGCAGTTCTCCCGGACTAGCGGGGTTGGGTCTCGAGACCCAGTACTTC CASSSPGLAGLGLETQYF TRBJ2-5 TRBD2 . TRBV27
TGTGCCACCAGCCGGGCGGGGAGCACAGATACGCAGTATTTT CATSRAGSTDTQYF TRBJ2-3 . . TRBV15
TGTGCCAGCAGCTTAGGACAGGCTTCCTACGAGCAGTACTTC CASSLGQASYEQYF TRBJ2-7 TRBD1 . TRBV5-4
TGCAGCGTTGAGGGACAGACTTACGAGCAGTACTTC CSVEGQTYEQYF TRBJ2-7 TRBD1 . TRBV29-1
TGTGCCAGCAGCTTGAGACTAGCGGGAAGCACAGATACGCAGTATTTT CASSLRLAGSTDTQYF TRBJ2-3 TRBD2 once TRBV5-4
TGTGCCAGCAGCCGATTGGTGGAGCGGTACTTC CASSRLVERYF TRBJ2-7 . . TRBV11-2
TGTGCCACCTATGGGGGCCCGAACACCGGGGAGCTGTTTTTT CATYGGPNTGELFF TRBJ2-2 . few TRBV11-1
TGTGCCAGCAGCTTGTGGCCAATACCGGAGCAGTTCTTC CASSLWPIPEQFF TRBJ2-1 . . TRBV5-4
TGTGCCATCAAGGGACAGGGAGGTTTTAACACTGAAGCTTTCTTT CAIKGQGGFNTEAFF TRBJ1-1 TRBD1 . TRBV10-3
TGTGCCAGCAGTGAAACACGACAGGGTGGCTCACCCCTCCACTTT CASSETRQGGSPLHF TRBJ1-6 TRBD1 . TRBV6-1
TGTGCCAGCAGCCCACCACTGAGCGAGACCCAGTACTTC CASSPPLSETQYF TRBJ2-5 . . TRBV7-9
TGCAGCGTCACGGACAGGGAGTCCTACGAGCAGTACTTC CSVTDRESYEQYF TRBJ2-7 TRBD1 . TRBV29-1
TGTGCCAGCAGCAAAGTAGGAGAGTATGGCTACACCTTC CASSKVGEYGYTF TRBJ1-2 . . TRBV21-1
TGTGCCAGCAGCTCCTCGACTAGCGGGATCACCTACAATGAGCAGTTCTTC CASSSSTSGITYNEQFF TRBJ2-1 TRBD2 . TRBV7-9
TGTGCCAGCAGCGTAGGGGGGGAGAGCACAGATACGCAGTATTTT CASSVGGESTDTQYF TRBJ2-3 . . TRBV9
TGTGCCAGCAGCTTAGGTATAGGGGGCACTGAAGCTTTCTTT CASSLGIGGTEAFF TRBJ1-1 . . TRBV7-8
TGTGCCAGCAGCTTAGGACAGAACTATGGCTACACCTTC CASSLGQNYGYTF TRBJ1-2 . . TRBV7-3
TGTGCCAGCAGTTTTTTAGGGGGCACAGATACGCAGTATTTT CASSFLGGTDTQYF TRBJ2-3 . . TRBV28
TGTGCCAGCAGCTTAAATAGGATTTACGAGCAGTACTTC CASSLNRIYEQYF TRBJ2-7 . . TRBV11-1
TGTGCCAGCAGCCCCGACAGTAACTATGGCTACACCTTC CASSPDSNYGYTF TRBJ1-2 . . TRBV11-2
TGTGCCATCACTCCCCGCCAAATGGATCCCTACGAGCAGTACTTC CAITPRQMDPYEQYF TRBJ2-7 . . TRBV10-3
TGTGCCAGCAGATCAGGGGGGACAGGGGGCGGGGTGGATGGCTACACCTTC CASRSGGTGGGVDGYTF TRBJ1-2 TRBD1 . TRBV25-1
TGTGCCAGCAGCTTTCGGACAGGGTTGAACACTGAAGCTTTCTTT CASSFRTGLNTEAFF TRBJ1-1 TRBD1 . TRBV5-5
TGTGCCAGCAGACCCGGGACTAGCGGGGGGATCTCCTACAATGAGCAGTTCTTC CASRPGTSGGISYNEQFF TRBJ2-1 TRBD2 . TRBV13
TGTGCCATCCTCAGTGTGGGGCGCCCAGATACGCAGTATTTT CAILSVGRPDTQYF TRBJ2-3 . . TRBV28
TGTGCCAGTAGAGCGGGTGACTCCTACGAGCAGTACTTC CASRAGDSYEQYF TRBJ2-7 . . TRBV7-8